This TCR beta chain was captured by sequencing in a study of blood T cell repertoires in COVID-19. At the level of the study: Italy, Spain and the United States were the sources of the convalescent and acute COVID-19 samples. PBMCs, B-cell-depleted T cells, or T cells were the source of the cDNA or gDNA that made up the material.

The CDR3 loop spans 15 amino acids. The germline gives CDR1 MDHEN, CDR2 SYDVKM. Between the trimmed V and J ends, which lost 8 bases and 6 bases, there was a span of 23 bases. Authors' analysis steps: Scientists estimated how many nucleated cells there were by amplifying reference gene primers. Some clones are missing from TCRdb's copy, which holds only in-frame ones; the method was immunoSEQ multiplex PCR. Clone size and V and J calls were adopted from that table, with D and trimming inferred from the DNA. The repertoire holds about 260,000 clones, with roughly 80% as singletons. The TCR was taken from a man aged 55 to 70 with acute or convalescent COVID-19. What was sequenced was peripheral blood. The gene calls are TRBV28 and TRBJ2-7; maybe TRBD2 (6 bases). CDR3 nucleotides: TGTGCCAGCTCTTTTCTCGGGAGTGGGATGTGCGAGCAGTACTTC. It yields the protein CASSFLGSGMCEQYF. Drawing the rest from reference TRBV28 and TRBJ2-7, the complete variable domain is DVKVTQSSRYLVKRTGEKVFLECVQDMDHENMFWYRQDPGLGLRLIYFSYDVKMKEKGDIPEGYSVSREKKERFSLILESASTNQTSMYLCASSFLGSGMCEQYFGPGTRLTVT.